The rows below give T cell receptor beta chains drawn from one sample of a study of patients and donors after allogeneic stem cell transplantation. One entry per CDR3 protein, called by TCRdb with MiXCR from the RT-PCR reads. The sample records roughly 880,000 distinct CDR3 sequences, around 17% being singletons. Sequencing used blood, either unsorted or a sorted T cell fraction (not recorded which). The receptors originated from a human donor who was either an allogeneic HSCT recipient or a stem cell or donor lymphocyte infusion donor (not recorded which). It is not recorded whose cells these are; they may come from a transplant donor. Both conserved end residues are part of each CDR3. The D gene is left open where the match is weak. Some rows have no size entry. The others give once, few or many, or a class for an expanded clone.

>few|TRBJ2-7|TRBV12-3/TRBV12-4|TRBD2
CASSLNRRRGGYYEQYF
TGTGCCAGCAGTTTAAATCGCAGGCGGGGGGGGTATTACGAGCAGTACTTC
>few|TRBJ2-1|TRBV4-2|-
CASSQDLLAGRGYNEQFF
TGTGCCAGCAGCCAAGATCTATTGGCGGGGAGAGGATACAATGAGCAGTTCTTC
>few|TRBJ2-7|TRBV11-2|-
CASTGRGRVYEQYF
TGTGCCAGCACCGGTAGGGGGAGGGTGTACGAGCAGTACTTC
>few|TRBJ2-2|TRBV24-1|-
CATSVERNTGELFF
TGTGCCACCAGTGTGGAAAGGAACACCGGGGAGCTGTTTTTT
>-|TRBJ2-7|TRBV11-2|TRBD2
CASRTSGVGYEQYF
TGTGCCAGCAGAACTAGCGGGGTGGGTTACGAGCAGTACTTC
>few|TRBJ1-1|TRBV12-3/TRBV12-4|-
CASGSPRYEAFF
TGTGCCAGCGGTTCCCCGAGGTATGAAGCTTTCTTT
>-|TRBJ1-2|TRBV9|TRBD1
CASSVALDTDRGGGYTF
TGTGCCAGCAGCGTAGCCCTCGACACGGACAGGGGAGGGGGCTACACCTTC
>-|TRBJ1-3|TRBV7-9|-
CASSPVGQASGNTIYF
TGTGCCAGCAGCCCCGTGGGGCAGGCCTCTGGAAACACCATATATTTT
>-|TRBJ2-1|TRBV20-1|TRBD2
CSATQREGQLSEQFF
TGCAGTGCAACTCAGCGGGAGGGCCAGCTAAGTGAGCAGTTCTTC
>few|TRBJ1-2|TRBV20-1|-
CSASGQDRAIINGYTF
TGCAGTGCTTCCGGTCAGGATCGGGCTATAATTAATGGCTACACCTTC
>-|TRBJ2-1|TRBV7-3|TRBD1
CASSPTGTGWYNEQFF
TGTGCCAGCAGCCCGACCGGGACAGGGTGGTACAATGAGCAGTTCTTC
>-|TRBJ2-3|TRBV2|-
CASKQGIDTQYF
TGTGCCAGCAAACAGGGAATAGATACGCAGTATTTT
>few|TRBJ2-7|TRBV6-1|TRBD2
CASSESRSGRWDEQYF
TGTGCCAGCAGTGAATCGCGTAGCGGGAGGTGGGACGAGCAGTACTTC
>-|TRBJ1-3|TRBV20-1|-
CSARGPGPSSGNTIYF
TGCAGTGCTAGGGGGCCGGGCCCGAGCTCTGGAAACACCATATATTTT
>-|TRBJ1-1|TRBV20-1|-
CSARLSSMNTEAFF
TGCAGTGCCAGACTGAGCTCGATGAACACTGAAGCTTTCTTT
>-|TRBJ1-3|TRBV12-3/TRBV12-4|-
CASRMMESSGNTIYF
TGTGCCAGCAGGATGATGGAGAGCTCTGGAAACACCATATATTTT
>few|TRBJ2-3|TRBV10-2|-
CASYGTSTDTQYF
TGCGCCAGCTATGGGACTAGCACAGATACGCAGTATTTT
>few|TRBJ2-7|TRBV6-1|-
CASSRGDSSSYEQYF
TGTGCCAGCAGTAGAGGGGACTCGAGCTCCTACGAGCAGTACTTC
>many|TRBJ2-4|TRBV29-1|TRBD1
CSVVPTGGLENIQYF
TGCAGCGTTGTCCCGACAGGGGGCTTGGAAAACATTCAGTACTTC
>-|TRBJ1-2|TRBV5-5|TRBD1
CASSLDRATYGYTF
TGTGCCAGCAGTTTAGACAGGGCAACATATGGCTACACCTTC
>few|TRBJ2-3|TRBV5-1|TRBD1
CASRPNRQGSDTQYF
TGCGCCAGCAGGCCCAATCGACAGGGTTCAGATACGCAGTATTTT
>-|TRBJ1-2|TRBV30|-
CAWSVHALGYGYTF
TGTGCCTGGAGTGTACACGCGCTGGGCTATGGCTACACCTTC
>-|TRBJ1-1|TRBV15|TRBD1
CATSSSGTGLCTEAFF
TGTGCCACCAGCAGTTCCGGGACAGGGTTGTGCACTGAAGCTTTCTTT
>-|TRBJ2-1|TRBV7-2|-
CASSGERDRYNEQFF
TGTGCCAGCAGCGGCGAGAGAGATCGGTACAATGAGCAGTTCTTC
>few|TRBJ2-2|TRBV21-1|-
CASSRSGCNTGELFF
TGTGCCAGCAGCAGATCAGGGTGTAACACCGGGGAGCTGTTTTTT
>few|TRBJ1-6|TRBV7-3|TRBD1
CASSRGRGDSPLHF
TGTGCCAGCAGCCGTGGCAGGGGGGATTCACCCCTCCACTTT
>few|TRBJ1-1|TRBV7-9|-
CASSASGRPNTEAFF
TGTGCCAGCAGCGCCTCGGGACGGCCGAACACTGAAGCTTTCTTT
>-|TRBJ2-3|TRBV7-6|-
CASSLALQDTQYF
TGTGCCAGCAGCTTAGCGCTTCAAGATACGCAGTATTTT
>-|TRBJ1-2|TRBV27|-
CASSLGAAPSAFYGYTF
TGTGCCAGCAGTTTAGGGGCAGCACCCTCAGCCTTCTATGGCTACACCTTC
>many|TRBJ2-7|TRBV6-5|-
CASSYSTGDPYEQYF
TGTGCCAGCAGTTACTCGACCGGGGATCCCTACGAGCAGTACTTC
>-|TRBJ2-1|TRBV14|-
CASSQARTGAKWSYNEQFF
TGTGCCAGCAGCCAGGCTCGTACGGGGGCCAAATGGTCCTACAATGAGCAGTTCTTC
>-|TRBJ1-1|TRBV3-1|-
CASSQDLFYTEAFF
TGTGCCAGCAGCCAAGATCTCTTTTACACTGAAGCTTTCTTT
>-|TRBJ2-3|TRBV27|-
CASSLPTDYTDTQYF
TGTGCCAGCAGTTTGCCGACAGACTACACAGATACGCAGTATTTT
>-|TRBJ2-1|TRBV4-3|-
CASSQGQLMDEQFF
TGCGCCAGCAGCCAAGGTCAGCTGATGGATGAGCAGTTCTTC
>few|TRBJ1-2|TRBV29-1|-
CSVDGENYGYTF
TGCAGCGTTGATGGGGAGAACTATGGCTACACCTTC
>-|TRBJ2-7|TRBV6-5|-
CASSYGTPSYEQYF
TGTGCCAGCAGTTACGGGACACCCTCCTACGAGCAGTACTTC
>-|TRBJ2-3|TRBV7-2|TRBD2
CASSSTSGGFTDTQYF
TGTGCCAGCAGCTCGACTAGCGGGGGATTCACAGATACGCAGTATTTT
>-|TRBJ1-2|TRBV30|-
CAWSPRTLYGYTF
TGTGCCTGGAGTCCCCGGACCCTCTATGGCTACACCTTC
>few|TRBJ2-1|TRBV11-1|TRBD2
CASSIAGGPGHEQFF
TGTGCCAGCAGCATAGCGGGGGGGCCCGGCCATGAGCAGTTCTTC
>-|TRBJ2-2|TRBV20-1|-
CSAGGERAGELFF
TGCAGTGCGGGTGGGGAGCGCGCCGGGGAGCTGTTTTTT
>few|TRBJ2-7|TRBV29-1|-
CSASAGGDYEQYF
TGCAGCGCATCCGCAGGGGGGGACTACGAGCAGTACTTC
>few|TRBJ2-7|TRBV4-1|-
CASSQAYGDSYEQYF
TGCGCCAGCAGCCAAGCGTACGGGGATAGCTACGAGCAGTACTTC
>-|TRBJ2-2|TRBV29-1|TRBD2
CSVLSGGANTGELFF
TGCAGCGTTCTAAGCGGGGGGGCGAACACCGGGGAGCTGTTTTTT
>-|TRBJ2-7|TRBV10-3|-
CAISGDASYEQYF
TGTGCCATCAGTGGGGACGCCTCCTACGAGCAGTACTTC
>-|TRBJ2-5|TRBV14|-
CASSSNVRGVETQYF
TGTGCCAGCAGCTCAAACGTTCGGGGAGTAGAGACCCAGTACTTC
>-|TRBJ2-3|TRBV4-3|TRBD1
CASSHSQGGSDTQYF
TGCGCCAGCAGCCACTCCCAAGGGGGCAGCGATACGCAGTATTTT
>few|TRBJ2-2|TRBV27|-
CASSPNWAHGELFF
TGTGCCAGCAGCCCAAATTGGGCTCACGGGGAGCTGTTTTTT
>-|TRBJ2-1|TRBV24-1|-
CATSGVTGLTYTNEQFF
TGTGCCACCAGTGGGGTCACCGGCCTTACATACACCAATGAGCAGTTCTTC
>once|TRBJ2-4|TRBV13|TRBD2
CASSPLAGGPNIQYF
TGTGCCAGCAGCCCCCTGGCGGGGGGGCCGAACATTCAGTACTTC
>few|TRBJ2-2|TRBV20-1|-
CSAREYPLITGELFF
TGCAGTGCTAGAGAATACCCCCTAATAACCGGGGAGCTGTTTTTT
>-|TRBJ2-4|TRBV20-1|TRBD2
CSAPNLAGLAKNIQYF
TGCAGTGCTCCCAATTTAGCGGGTTTAGCCAAAAACATTCAGTACTTC
>few|TRBJ2-1|TRBV24-1|-
CATSDQNQKTPDEQFF
TGTGCCACCAGTGACCAGAACCAGAAGACTCCCGATGAGCAGTTCTTC
>-|TRBJ1-1|TRBV20-1|TRBD1
CSARGQGTMNTEAFF
TGCAGTGCTAGAGGACAGGGGACGATGAACACTGAAGCTTTCTTT
>-|TRBJ2-7|TRBV11-2|TRBD1
CASSPQRQGSYEQYF
TGTGCCAGCAGCCCCCAAAGACAGGGGTCCTACGAGCAGTACTTC
>-|TRBJ2-1|TRBV24-1|TRBD1
CATSDSRGRNEQFF
TGTGCCACCAGTGATTCCAGGGGGCGGAATGAGCAGTTCTTC
>-|TRBJ1-6|TRBV5-1|TRBD1
CASAPGQKNSPLHF
TGCGCCAGCGCCCCGGGACAGAAAAATTCACCCCTCCACTTT
>-|TRBJ2-1|TRBV7-3|-
CASSSRSWEQFF
TGTGCCAGCAGCTCGCGATCTTGGGAGCAGTTCTTC
>-|TRBJ2-7|TRBV5-1|TRBD2
CASSPDSGSYEQYF
TGCGCCAGCAGCCCCGATAGCGGGAGTTACGAGCAGTACTTC
>-|TRBJ2-4|TRBV20-1|TRBD2
CSASRLAATKNIQYF
TGCAGTGCTTCCCGACTAGCGGCAACCAAAAACATTCAGTACTTC
>-|TRBJ2-3|TRBV29-1|-
CSVHSGGDTDTQYF
TGCAGCGTTCACTCGGGGGGCGACACAGATACGCAGTATTTT